Listed here are 9 T cell receptor beta chains from one sample, sequenced in a study of T cells after somatic rescue of genetic block. The repertoire was sequenced with immunoSEQ multiplex PCR; TCRdb's copy has only in-frame clones and lacks some. The table lists about 110,000 clones, approximately 90% of them singletons. Sequenced: peripheral blood mononuclear cells (PBMCs). These TCRs come from a woman under 30.

The chain carries TRBV5-1 and TRBJ1-4; D might be TRBD1 (6 bases). From germline, CDR1 is SGHRS and CDR2 YFSETQ. The CDR3 covers 15 residues. Trimming pared 3 bases from V and 8 bases from J, leaving 17 bases between. The CDR3 spells CASSSLGRRGEKLFF. DNA for the CDR3: TGCGCCAGCAGCTCATTGGGACGGAGGGGGGAAAAACTGTTTTTT.

The V call is TRBV4-3, the J call TRBJ2-3; 8 bases fit TRBD2. The CDR3 contains 16 residues. CDR1 LGHNA and CDR2 YSLEER come from the germline V gene. The J segment lost 3 bases and the V segment lost 0 bases, leaving 5 bases of the junction unmatched. The CDR3 sequence is CASSQDTAGVTDTQYF. The DNA of the CDR3 is TGCGCCAGCAGCCAAGACACAGCGGGGGTAACAGATACGCAGTATTTT.

The chain links TRBV5-6 to TRBJ1-1; 8 bases agree with TRBD1. This CDR3 has 16 amino acids. Germline CDR1 reads SGHDT; CDR2 reads YYEEEE. Trimming at V came to 0 bases and at J to 4 bases, leaving 8 bases not matched to a gene. CDR3 coding DNA: TGTGCCAGCAGCTTGGGGGGACAGGACGGGATCACTGAAGCTTTCTTT. This translates into CASSLGGQDGITEAFF.

The chain couples TRBV14 to TRBJ1-1; no firm D call. V was trimmed by 4 bases and J by 5 bases, leaving 8 bases between them. CDR1 and CDR2 from the germline V gene are SGHDN and FVKESK. The CDR3 covers 12 residues. In DNA form, the CDR3 reads TGTGCCAGCAGCCCGGGGTGGACTGAAGCTTTCTTT. Encoded protein: CASSPGWTEAFF. The full variable domain, with the rest looked up from reference TRBV14 and TRBJ1-1, is EAGVTQFPSHSVIEKGQTVTLRCDPISGHDNLYWYRRVMGKEIKFLLHFVKESKQDESGMPNNRFLAERTGGTYSTLKVQPAELEDSGVYFCASSPGWTEAFFGQGTRLTVV.

The sample holds many counts of this clone. J is TRBJ2-1 and V is TRBV20-1; D unresolved. V was cut by 6 bases and J by 9 bases, with 3 bases left in between. Per the germline V gene, CDR1 is DFQATT and CDR2 is SNEGSKA (reference sequence). This CDR3 is 8 amino acids long. CDR3: CSATEQFF. CDR3 sequence (DNA): TGCAGTGCGACTGAGCAGTTCTTC.

The genes are TRBV7-2 and TRBJ2-1, with TRBD2 as a possible D gene (6 bases). This CDR3 has 15 amino acids. Looked up from germline, CDR1 is SGHTA and CDR2 is FQGNSA. V was trimmed by 6 bases and J by 7 bases, leaving 19 bases between them. CDR3 protein: CASSFGGASNNEQFF. As DNA, the CDR3 is TGTGCCAGCAGTTTCGGGGGAGCCTCGAATAATGAGCAGTTCTTC.

The rearrangement links TRBV9 to TRBJ2-7; no firm D call. Germline values: CDR1 SGDLS, CDR2 YYNGEE. Trimming shortened V by 6 bases and J by 0 bases, and 16 bases separated the two germline ends. The CDR3 has 15 residues. The CDR3 region has the DNA TGTGCCAGCACTCGAGGTGTCGCCAGCTCCTACGAGCAGTACTTC. Translation gives CASTRGVASSYEQYF.

This chain links TRBV10-3 with TRBJ1-3, with 9 nucleotides matching TRBD1. V was pared by 9 bases and J by 0 bases, with 6 bases of the junction left unmatched. Germline values: CDR1 ENHRY, CDR2 SYGVKD. This CDR3 is built from 15 residues. The CDR3 is CAIEATGGSGNTIYF. CDR3 nucleotide sequence: TGTGCCATTGAAGCGACAGGGGGCTCTGGAAACACCATATATTTT.

The chain uses TRBV5-6 and TRBJ1-2; D uncertain. The length of the CDR3 is 11 residues. With 0 bases removed from V and 3 bases from J, the gap between germline ends came to 0 bases. The germline V gene has CDR1 SGHDT and CDR2 YYEEEE. CDR3 protein: CASSLDYGYTF. CDR3 in DNA: TGTGCCAGCAGCTTGGACTATGGCTACACCTTC.